Below are 6 T cell receptor beta chains sequenced from a single sample in a study of blood T cell repertoires in COVID-19. Method: immunoSEQ multiplex PCR; TCRdb's copy keeps in-frame clones and lacks some. This sample has under 350,000 clones, with about four fifths found just once. The source material was peripheral blood. These receptors were obtained from a woman aged 50 to 65 who had recovered from COVID-19.

The V gene is TRBV2, the J gene TRBJ2-2, with D possibly being TRBD2 (5 bases). CDR1 SNHLY and CDR2 FYNNEI come from the germline V gene. The CDR3 loop spans 14 amino acids. V was clipped by 8 bases and J by 0 bases, with 10 bases between them. The CDR3 spells CASGETTNTGELFF. The CDR3 nucleotides are TGTGCCAGCGGGGAGACAACGAACACCGGGGAGCTGTTTTTT.

This chain connects TRBV19 to TRBJ1-4, with D possibly TRBD1 on 6 matching bases. CDR1 and CDR2 from the germline V gene are LNHDA and SQIVND (reference sequence). This CDR3 has 14 amino acids. The V gene lost 4 bases and the J gene lost 7 bases, with 13 bases spanning the gap. The CDR3 here is CASSRQAGVEKLFF. The DNA of the CDR3 is TGTGCCAGTAGTAGGCAAGCAGGGGTTGAAAAACTGTTTTTT.

The chain uses TRBV6-5 and TRBJ2-5; 9 nucleotides match TRBD1. Losses at the gene ends were 6 bases for V and 4 bases for J; bases not matched to a gene: 9. The CDR3 has 15 residues. Looked up from germline, CDR1 is MNHEY and CDR2 is SVGAGI. The CDR3 sequence is CASSFDRGISETQYF. CDR3 bases: TGTGCCAGCAGCTTCGACAGGGGGATTTCAGAGACCCAGTACTTC.

CDR3 sequence: CASSLESYEQYF. DNA of the CDR3: TGTGCCAGCAGCCTTGAGTCCTACGAGCAGTACTTC. The V and J genes are TRBV11-2 and TRBJ2-7; D gene unclear. Germline values: CDR1 SGHAT, CDR2 FQNNGV. V shed 5 bases and J shed 1 base, with 6 bases lying between them. The CDR3 spans 12 residues.

The chain carries TRBV28 and TRBJ2-5; 10 bases map to TRBD1. Trimming took 10 bases from V and 5 from J; bases not matched to a gene: 7. CDR1 and CDR2 (germline): MDHEN, SYDVKM. This CDR3 contains 13 residues. The DNA for the CDR3 is TGTGCCATCGACAGGGGGCGAAGGGAGACCCAGTACTTC. It codes for CAIDRGRRETQYF.

The V call is TRBV11-2, the J call TRBJ1-3; D gene uncertain. Germline V CDR1 and CDR2: SGHAT, FQNNGV. V lost 0 bases to trimming and J lost 2 bases, with 2 bases between them. There are 13 residues in the CDR3. Here the CDR3 DNA reads TGTGCCAGCAGCTTAGATACTGGAAACACCATATATTTT. Translation gives CASSLDTGNTIYF. The entire variable domain, with the rest obtained from reference TRBV11-2 and TRBJ1-3, is as follows: EAGVAQSPRYKIIEKRQSVAFWCNPISGHATLYWYQQILGQGPKLLIQFQNNGVVDDSQLPKDRFSAERLKGVDSTLKIQPAKLEDSAVYLCASSLDTGNTIYFGEGSWLTVV.